This TCR beta chain was observed in a study of blood T cell repertoires in COVID-19. About the research overall: From T cells, B-cell-depleted T cells, or PBMCs came the material, which was cDNA or gDNA.

Original handling: Reference gene primer amplification gave nucleated cell count estimates. The protocol was immunoSEQ multiplex PCR, while the TCRdb copy is restricted to in-frame clones and leaves out a portion. V, J and clone size were drawn from that table, and D and trimming were deduced from the DNA. The repertoire has about 210,000 clones, about 91% of them found once; the top ten carry 2.5%. Germline CDR1 reads GTSNPN; CDR2 reads SVGIG (reference sequence). The length of the CDR3 is 15 residues. Trimming removed 0 bases from V and 4 bases from J; junction bases left unmatched: 5. This chain connects TRBV30 to TRBJ1-5; 8 bases align to TRBD1. Specimen: PBMCs or T cells enriched from blood (not recorded which). The TCR comes from a woman aged 40 to 50 with acute COVID-19. The CDR3 coding sequence is TGTGCCTGGAGTGTTTTACAGGGGGTGAATCAGCCCCAGCATTTT. It translates to CAWSVLQGVNQPQHF.